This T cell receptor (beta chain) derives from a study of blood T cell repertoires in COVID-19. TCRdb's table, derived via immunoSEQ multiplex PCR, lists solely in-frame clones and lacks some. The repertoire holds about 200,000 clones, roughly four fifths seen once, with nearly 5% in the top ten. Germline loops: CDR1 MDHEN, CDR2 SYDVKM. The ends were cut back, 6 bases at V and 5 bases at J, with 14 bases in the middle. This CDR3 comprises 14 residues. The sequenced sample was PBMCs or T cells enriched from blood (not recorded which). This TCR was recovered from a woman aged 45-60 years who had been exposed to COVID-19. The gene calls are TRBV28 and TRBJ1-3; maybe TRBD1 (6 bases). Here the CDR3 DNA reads TGTGCCAGCAGCTTCACAGGGTGGAGAAACACCATATATTTT. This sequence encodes CASSFTGWRNTIYF.